This T cell receptor (beta chain) comes out of a study of cytomegalovirus exposure and HLA in healthy donors. Comment on this clone: The target antigen is unknown. One end of the junction does not line up with germline, which may come from a read error.

General observations from the study: The authors enumerated over 150 TCR beta chains as linked to cytomegalovirus. It was reported that the classifier diagnosed cytomegalovirus status with high specificity and sensitivity in both the original and validation cohorts. For TCR beta chains, V- and J-gene trimming was later linked to a missense DCLRE1C variant.

PCR employed 60 Vbeta and 13 Jbeta primers. Clones were sequenced by immunoSEQ multiplex PCR, and TCRdb holds only the in-frame ones, with some missing. The table lists over 200,000 clones, 70% to 90% of them singletons, with around 1.2% in the top ten. The sequencing sample was made of PBMCs. The sequence was collected from a human donor in good health.

CDR3 loop: CSSSLVGATFGTEAFF. The CDR3 DNA reads TGTTCCAGCAGCTTAGTTGGAGCTACCTTCGGCACTGAAGCTTTCTTT. The chain recombines TRBV7-9 with TRBJ1-1; D gene ambiguous. Germline values: CDR1 SEHNR, CDR2 FQNEAQ (reference sequence). The CDR3 totals 16 residues.